A single sample gave rise to the 16 T cell receptor beta chains below, sequenced in a study of blood T cells in healthy people across ages. Combining a sample-barcoded 5' primer with a J-beta primer mix, a second PCR ran for roughly 7 to 12 cycles. From the 5' RACE reads, TCRdb called clonotypes with MiXCR, one entry per CDR3 protein. Here the sample spans approximately 820,000 distinct CDR3 sequences, under 45% being singletons. Material for sequencing was blood. The receptors stem from a man aged 60 to 69 in good health.

CDR3 nucleotides: TGTGCCAGCAGTTTCTCGAGGAAAGGGGTAGCTTTCTTT. Residues: CASSFSRKGVAFF. This chain connects TRBV12-3 or TRBV12-4 to TRBJ1-1, with D perhaps TRBD1 (5 bases). The CDR3 extends over 13 amino acids. V was pared by 3 bases and J by 10 bases, with 15 bases between.

This clonotype showed up just a few times. Here the CDR3 reads CASRRGSSTDTQYF. CDR3 DNA sequence: TGTGCCAGCCGCCGTGGGTCTAGCACAGATACGCAGTATTTT. The gene calls are TRBV27 and TRBJ2-3; D unresolved. The V gene's germline CDR1 is MNHEY and CDR2 SMNVEV (reference sequence). CDR3 length equals 14 residues. V lost 8 bases and J lost 0, with 12 bases in between.

This clonotype has just one count. The chain combines TRBV12-3 or TRBV12-4 with TRBJ2-3; 10 bases agree with TRBD2. The CDR3 has 16 amino acids. Unmatched junction bases numbered 9, after V lost 5 bases and J lost 4 bases. The CDR3 sequence: CASSPAGLAIPDTQYF. The CDR3 nucleotides read TGTGCCAGCAGTCCGGCGGGACTAGCGATCCCAGATACGCAGTATTTT.

This clonotype was recorded a few times. The genes are TRBV25-1 and TRBJ2-7; possibly TRBD2 for D (5 bases). The CDR3 is 14 residues long. Deletions cut 6 bases from V and 0 bases from J, with 12 bases between. Germline V lookup: CDR1 MGHDK, CDR2 SYGVNS. The CDR3 DNA is TGTGCCAGCAGCGAAACGGGATTCTCCTACGAGCAGTACTTC. This codes for CASSETGFSYEQYF.

The V and J genes are TRBV20-1 and TRBJ2-7; 7 bases line up with TRBD1. Germline CDR1 is DFQATT and CDR2 is SNEGSKA (reference sequence). This CDR3 comprises 15 residues. The J segment lost 2 bases and the V segment lost 4 bases, leaving 11 bases of the junction unmatched. Here the CDR3 DNA reads TGCAGTGCTAACCGGAGACAGGGTGGAACCTACGAGCAGTACTTC. Protein product: CSANRRQGGTYEQYF.

This clonotype was found a few times. This chain uses TRBV9 with TRBJ2-7; 7 bases fit TRBD1. CDR3 length: 15 residues. CDR1 is SGDLS and CDR2 is YYNGEE in the germline V gene. Unmatched junction bases numbered 8, after V lost 1 base and J lost 4 bases. Written as DNA, the CDR3 is TGTGCCAGCAGCGTATCCCCGGACAGGAGATACGAGCAGTACTTC. Amino acid sequence: CASSVSPDRRYEQYF.

This chain links TRBV28 with TRBJ1-6; 7 bases fit TRBD1. This CDR3 region has 15 residues. The junction had 10 bases not matched to a gene; V was cut back by 5 bases and J by 9 bases. CDR1 MDHEN and CDR2 SYDVKM come from the germline V gene. CDR3 sequence: CASSPRQGQGSPLHF. For the CDR3, the DNA is TGTGCCAGCAGTCCGAGACAGGGCCAGGGTTCACCCCTCCACTTT.

This clonotype was seen a handful of times. The chain couples TRBV27 to TRBJ1-4; D unclear. V lost 2 bases, J lost 8 bases, and 9 bases lay in between. Germline V gene lookup returns CDR1 MNHEY and CDR2 SMNVEV (reference sequence). The CDR3 runs to 13 residues. The CDR3 spells CASSLTAGEKLFF. DNA of the CDR3: TGTGCCAGCAGTTTAACGGCAGGAGAAAAACTGTTTTTT.

V usage is TRBV29-1 and J usage is TRBJ2-1; a possible D gene is TRBD2 (7 bases). Trimming stripped 7 bases from V and 1 base from J, with 17 bases between. CDR1 is SQVTM, CDR2 ANQGSEA, per germline. The length of the CDR3 is 15 residues. DNA for the CDR3: TGCAGCGCCCAAAAGGGGGGGACATCCTACAATGAGCAGTTCTTC. It codes for CSAQKGGTSYNEQFF.

CDR3 bases: TGTGCCAGCAACTCCGGGACAAGGACGCTGGATACGCAGTATTTT. This translates into CASNSGTRTLDTQYF. The J gene is TRBJ2-3, the V gene TRBV5-5; a possible D gene is TRBD1 (6 bases). Per the germline V gene, CDR1 is SGHKS and CDR2 is YYEKEE (reference sequence). Trimming removed 6 bases at V and 6 bases at J, with 20 bases between. This CDR3 is built from 15 residues.

This clonotype was seen a handful of times. The CDR3 sequence is CASSFSRTSGGWNEQFF. CDR3 nucleotides: TGTGCCAGCAGCTTTTCCCGAACTAGCGGGGGGTGGAATGAGCAGTTCTTC. J is TRBJ2-1 and V is TRBV5-8; TRBD2 matches at 12 bases. CDR3 size: 17 residues. Germline values: CDR1 SGHTS, CDR2 YDEGEE. V was pared by 2 bases and J by 7 bases, with 10 bases of the junction left unmatched.

The J gene is TRBJ1-5, the V gene TRBV4-3; D is undetermined. The germline V gene encodes CDR1 LGHNA and CDR2 YSLEER. This CDR3 region has 15 residues. The germline V and J ends were trimmed by 5 bases and 8 bases, with 19 bases remaining between them. The CDR3 here is CASSIRLDSPEPQHF. The DNA of the CDR3 is TGCGCCAGCAGCATACGTTTGGATTCCCCGGAGCCCCAGCATTTT.

This sequence joins TRBV9 and TRBJ2-1; perhaps TRBD2 as D (6 bases). V lost 0 bases, J lost 7 bases, and 11 bases lay in between. The CDR3 loop spans 14 amino acids. Looked up from germline, CDR1 is SGDLS and CDR2 is YYNGEE. CDR3 DNA: TGTGCCAGCAGCGTAGCCGGGGGACGTAATGAGCAGTTCTTC. This translates into CASSVAGGRNEQFF.

This clonotype was counted between two and nine times. This sequence joins TRBV7-2 and TRBJ2-7; D tentatively reads TRBD1 or TRBD2 (5 bases each). Germline CDR1 is SGHTA and CDR2 is FQGNSA. Trimming pared 5 bases from V and 7 bases from J, leaving 18 bases between. This CDR3 region has 14 residues. The CDR3 sequence is CASSTMVRGNEQYF. In DNA form, the CDR3 reads TGTGCCAGCAGCACCATGGTTCGGGGCAATGAGCAGTACTTC.

The chain recombines TRBV20-1 with TRBJ2-5, with no clear D. Gene TRBJ2-7 matches the end of the DNA better, so the J call may be wrong. Germline V gives CDR1 DFQATT, CDR2 SNEGSKA (reference sequence). The CDR3 has 12 residues. In DNA form, the CDR3 reads TGCAGTGCCCTCCAAAGTGGCCACGAGCAGTACTTC. Residues: CSALQSGHEQYF.

This clonotype was counted ten times or more. This sequence joins TRBV7-9 and TRBJ2-5; D gene unclear. CDR1 is SEHNR and CDR2 is FQNEAQ in the germline V gene (reference sequence). Trimming pared 10 bases from V and 2 bases from J, leaving 11 bases between. The CDR3 length is 12 residues. CDR3 sequence: CAIPGRQETQYF. The CDR3 DNA reads TGTGCCATCCCAGGACGGCAAGAGACCCAGTACTTC.